Listed below are T cell receptor beta chains from one sample, sequenced in a study of cytomegalovirus exposure and HLA in healthy donors. The data were produced by immunoSEQ multiplex PCR, yet TCRdb's version contains in-frame clones alone and is incomplete. The profile shows a few hundred thousand clones, about 80% of them singletons. The material sequenced was PBMCs. Receptors were obtained from a woman aged 40 to 50 in good health and CMV-seronegative. Each CDR3 is given with its conserved first and last residue. D genes are given only for firm matches. Expanded clones are given a class, and other clones once, few, many or no size at all.

>TRBJ2-2|.|TRBV4-1|few
CASSPQSVLLPGELFF
TGCGCCAGCAGCCCCCAGAGCGTCCTATTGCCCGGGGAGCTGTTTTTT
>TRBJ2-2|TRBD2|TRBV19|once
CASSMAPSGGAGELFF
TGTGCCAGTAGTATGGCGCCTAGCGGGGGGGCCGGGGAGCTGTTTTTT
>TRBJ1-4|.|TRBV11-2|.
CASSFSAGSQKLFF
TGTGCCAGCAGCTTTTCCGCAGGGTCCCAAAAACTGTTTTTT
>TRBJ2-1|TRBD2|TRBV4-1|.
CASSQRLAGGNEQFF
TGCGCCAGCAGCCAACGACTAGCGGGGGGCAATGAGCAGTTCTTC
>TRBJ1-1|.|TRBV21-1|.
CASSNTGLRQVVTEAFF
TGTGCCAGCAGCAATACCGGCCTTAGACAGGTGGTCACTGAAGCTTTCTTT
>TRBJ2-2|.|TRBV19|.
CASSLIENTGELFF
TGTGCCAGTAGTCTAATAGAGAACACCGGGGAGCTGTTTTTT
>TRBJ2-7|.|TRBV10-3|.
CAISDLGTFPNYEQYF
TGTGCCATCAGCGATCTAGGGACATTTCCTAACTACGAGCAGTACTTC
>TRBJ1-2|.|TRBV18|.
CASSPQTGPYGYTF
TGTGCCAGCTCACCACAGACAGGTCCTTATGGCTACACCTTC
>TRBJ2-2|TRBD1|TRBV7-9|.
CASSSAGGYPGELFF
TGTGCCAGCAGCTCGGCAGGGGGTTACCCCGGGGAGCTGTTTTTT
>TRBJ1-2|TRBD1|TRBV7-9|.
CASSFDRDGYTF
TGTGCCAGCAGCTTCGACAGGGATGGCTACACCTTC
>TRBJ2-1|TRBD2|TRBV30|.
CAWSVFSLAGGPGESNEQFF
TGTGCCTGGAGTGTATTCTCACTAGCGGGGGGCCCGGGCGAAAGCAATGAGCAGTTCTTC
>TRBJ1-4|.|TRBV5-4|few
CASADSSNEKLFF
TGTGCCAGTGCAGACAGCTCCAATGAAAAACTGTTTTTT
>TRBJ2-3|TRBD2|TRBV7-6|.
CASSRGPTSGLTDTQYF
TGTGCCAGCAGCCGGGGACCGACTAGCGGGCTCACAGATACGCAGTATTTT
>TRBJ1-2|TRBD1|TRBV10-1|.
CASSGQGGYGYTF
TGCGCCAGCTCAGGACAGGGTGGCTATGGCTACACCTTC
>TRBJ1-4|TRBD1|TRBV12-5|once
CASGLGRQGLEKLFF
TGTGCTAGTGGTTTGGGACGACAGGGTCTTGAAAAACTGTTTTTT
>TRBJ2-3|.|TRBV4-3|.
CASSLERLADATDTQYF
TGCGCCAGCAGCCTAGAGAGATTAGCCGACGCCACAGATACGCAGTATTTT
>TRBJ1-1|.|TRBV6-5|.
CASSAILSNTEAFF
TGTGCCAGCAGTGCGATCCTATCGAACACTGAAGCTTTCTTT
>TRBJ2-1|TRBD1|TRBV9|.
CASSPTAGGGYEQFF
TGTGCCAGCAGCCCTACCGCAGGGGGCGGCTATGAGCAGTTCTTC
>TRBJ1-2|TRBD1|TRBV7-2|.
CASSPVRQGGYGYTF
TGTGCCAGCAGCCCGGTGAGACAGGGGGGCTATGGCTACACCTTC
>TRBJ2-1|TRBD2|TRBV7-3|once
CASSSGRGTYNEQFF
TGTGCCAGCAGCTCCGGGCGGGGGACCTACAATGAGCAGTTCTTC
>TRBJ1-5|.|TRBV28|few
CASSFYNQPQHF
TGTGCCAGCAGTTTTTACAATCAGCCCCAGCATTTT
>TRBJ2-3|.|TRBV5-8|.
CASSLPGDTQYF
TGTGCCAGCAGCTTGCCAGGAGATACGCAGTATTTT
>TRBJ2-4|TRBD2|TRBV2|.
CASRARGGGANIQYF
TGTGCCAGCAGAGCCCGGGGCGGGGGGGCAAACATTCAGTACTTC
>TRBJ1-4|.|TRBV7-6|once
CASSPRGRGADEKLFF
TGTGCCAGCAGCCCTAGAGGGCGGGGGGCAGATGAAAAACTGTTTTTT
>TRBJ1-5|.|TRBV19|.
CASTPDRTNQPQHF
TGTGCCAGTACGCCAGACAGAACGAATCAGCCCCAGCATTTT
>TRBJ2-3|TRBD2|TRBV9|.
CASSERGLADTQYF
TGTGCCAGCAGCGAGCGGGGGTTGGCAGATACGCAGTATTTT
>TRBJ1-5|TRBD1|TRBV19|.
CASSIDRVHQPQHF
TGTGCCAGTAGTATCGACAGGGTTCATCAGCCCCAGCATTTT
>TRBJ2-7|.|TRBV9|.
CASSPDRLVLDEQYF
TGTGCCAGCAGCCCCGACAGACTTGTTCTTGACGAGCAGTACTTC
>TRBJ2-3|.|TRBV12-5|.
CASASTVSDTQYF
TGTGCTAGTGCCAGCACAGTTTCAGATACGCAGTATTTT
>TRBJ2-7|TRBD1|TRBV7-8|.
CASSQPGTGFYEQYF
TGTGCCAGCAGCCAACCGGGGACAGGATTTTACGAGCAGTACTTC
>TRBJ2-2|.|TRBV6-6|.
CASSALTGITGELFF
TGTGCCAGCAGTGCTTTGACGGGTATCACCGGGGAGCTGTTTTTT
>TRBJ1-6|.|TRBV30|.
CAWMGGNNSPLHF
TGTGCCTGGATGGGGGGAAACAATTCACCCCTCCACTTT
>TRBJ1-2|.|TRBV5-1|.
CASSPDGDAAWSCTF
TGCGCCAGCAGCCCAGACGGGGATGCCGCATGGTCTTGTACCTTC
>TRBJ1-1|.|TRBV5-5|.
CASSLLYRNTEAFF
TGTGCCAGCAGCTTGTTGTACAGGAACACTGAAGCTTTCTTT
>TRBJ2-5|.|TRBV2|.
CASSVHRQETQYF
TGTGCCAGCAGTGTTCACAGGCAAGAGACCCAGTACTTC
>TRBJ1-2|TRBD1|TRBV9|once
CASSVDPRDRGPSGYTF
TGTGCCAGCAGCGTAGATCCTCGGGACAGGGGGCCCTCGGGCTACACCTTC
>TRBJ2-5|TRBD2|TRBV2|.
CASSEALAGGSQETQYF
TGTGCCAGCAGTGAAGCGCTAGCGGGGGGATCCCAAGAGACCCAGTACTTC
>TRBJ2-1|TRBD1|TRBV7-2|.
CASSWRQGNEQFF
TGTGCCAGCAGCTGGCGACAGGGGAATGAGCAGTTCTTC
>TRBJ2-4|.|TRBV11-3|once
CASSPQLAKNIQYF
TGTGCCAGCAGCCCTCAGTTAGCCAAAAACATTCAGTACTTC
>TRBJ2-1|.|TRBV30|.
CAWNEGRGQQFF
TGTGCCTGGAATGAGGGCAGGGGCCAGCAGTTCTTC
>TRBJ1-1|TRBD1|TRBV7-9|.
CASSRQGGSTEAFF
TGTGCCAGCAGTCGACAGGGGGGCAGCACTGAAGCTTTCTTT